This record looks at one T cell receptor (beta chain) sequence and its context. This sample was taken from a study of shared clonotypes between healthy human individuals. Looked up from germline, CDR1 is SGHRS and CDR2 is YFSETQ. V gave up 2 bases and J gave up 4 bases; unmatched junction bases: 5. The CDR3 spans 15 residues. Assay used: immunoSEQ multiplex PCR; TCRdb lists only in-frame clones, some missing. The sample contains around 2.3 million clones, under 97% of which appear only once. This clonotype originated in a man younger than 30 in good health. Sequencing used naive CD4+ T cells sorted from blood. Specified subset: CD45RA+ positively selected. The V and J genes are TRBV5-1 and TRBJ2-1; 8 bases align to TRBD1. The CDR3, as DNA: TGCGCCAGCAGCTTTACAGGGGGAAATTACAATGAGCAGTTCTTC. It codes for CASSFTGGNYNEQFF. The whole variable domain, remainder taken from reference TRBV5-1 and TRBJ2-1, is KAGVTQTPRYLIKTRGQQVTLSCSPISGHRSVSWYQQTPGQGLQFLFEYFSETQRNKGNFPGRFSGRQFSNSRSEMNVSTLELGDSALYLCASSFTGGNYNEQFFGPGTRLTVL.